This T cell receptor beta chain was found in a study of human T cells and chemical hapten exposure. Individual cDNA molecules in this library carried unique molecular identifiers. TCRdb passed the RACE reads through MiXCR, listing each CDR3 protein once. The sample carries about 64,000 distinct CDR3 sequences, 9.5% to 11% recorded once. Trimming removed 0 bases at V and 0 bases at J, with 8 bases between. The CDR3 has 15 amino acids. The germline CDR1 and CDR2 sequences are SGHNT and YYREEE (reference sequence). Time point reported: patch test 3, about 24 weeks after DPC sensitization. The treatment here: therapeutic diphenylcyclopropenone sensitization with weekly scalp DPC. Blood, whole and unfractionated, served as the source for total RNA extraction.

The chain recombines TRBV5-4 with TRBJ2-3; D is possibly TRBD2 (6 bases). This clonotype originated in a woman in her twenties or thirties with alopecia areata. Some clones in this sample may be carry-over from other donors' samples. The specimen comprised whole blood, sampled in connection with sensitization to the hapten diphenylcyclopropenone (DPC). CDR3 DNA sequence: TGTGCCAGCAGCTTGGCCGGGACTAGCACAGATACGCAGTATTTT. Translated: CASSLAGTSTDTQYF.